This T cell receptor (beta chain) came from a study of CD8 T cells in Susac syndrome (dated 2019 in TCRdb). For the wider study: The study used repertoire sequencing to test whether antigen drove CD8+ T cell activation and differentiation in Susac syndrome. Results and caveats for the whole study, not just this receptor: The TCR sequencing and HLA analysis was acknowledged to have included a relatively small number of individuals.

The CDR3 runs 13 residues from the cysteine to the phenylalanine. Left in the record is the CDR3 DNA by itself, 39 bases read in frame from the first base. CDR1 and CDR2 were assigned from the germline V gene as MGHDK and SYGVNS. The junction carries 10 bases between V and J, which are trimmed by 2 bases and 6 bases respectively. RNA was extracted using the RNeasy kit, and 0.5 to 1 microgram was reverse transcribed with random hexamers. The immunoSEQ multiplex PCR assay, covering 54 Vbeta and 13 Jbeta segments, was used to amplify TCR beta CDR3 regions. PCR amplification bias was corrected by using a synthetic template baseline for primer optimization and computational correction. In the paper's pipeline: Only productive sequences were kept, with reads annotated to V, D and J genes according to IMGT and analyzed in immunoSEQ Analyzer. Clonality was computed as one minus Shannon entropy normalized by log2 of the number of productive unique sequences. For each patient and control, public and private clones were evaluated among the 100 most prevalent clones. Clones were defined as Susac-specific if absent from the healthy and MS cohorts, from 900 to 1,200 published viral clones and from other ImmuneACCESS disease sequences. TCRdb trimmed public reads at Q25 via fastp, called clones via MiXCR and kept in-frame beta chains. A single entry per CDR3 protein holds the most common genes and DNA from its merged rows. The V and J calls follow TCRdb's processing rather than the paper's. This sample holds 100,000 to 150,000 distinct CDR3 sequences; 93% were observed only once. The ten most abundant clones make up around 0.085% of the sample.

High-throughput TCR beta sequencing profiled peripheral blood CD8+ and CD4+ T cells from healthy donors, Susac syndrome patients and multiple sclerosis patients. The multiple sclerosis controls were treatment-naive patients who had stable or active relapsing-remitting disease and met the revised McDonald criteria. Bulk CD8+ and CD4+ T cells were purified magnetically by negative isolation, whereas CD8+ TEMRA cells were enriched by FACS. Blood was drawn into EDTA tubes, processed within 24 hours, and PBMCs were isolated by density gradient centrifugation. PBMCs intended for TCR sequencing were cryopreserved in liquid nitrogen and thawed later in a water bath at 37 degrees C. Purity of sorted or isolated CD4+, CD8+ and CD8+ TEMRA cells was at least 90%. Points on this clonotype: Its specific antigen is unknown. No base qualities exist here, and no much larger clone lies one base off it.

The sequenced sample consisted of CD4+ T cells from PBMCs. The sequence joins TRBV25-1 to TRBJ1-1; no D gene is confidently identified. The TCR originated in a human donor with multiple sclerosis. Here the CDR3 is given as CASSEVRQPEAFF. In nucleotides, the sequence is TGTGCCAGCAGTGAAGTGAGGCAGCCTGAAGCTTTCTTT.